Below are 32 T cell receptor beta chains sequenced from a single sample in a study of response to subunit inactivated influenza vaccine. In TCRdb, the RT-PCR reads were re-called with MiXCR into one record per CDR3 protein. The sample carries roughly 700,000 distinct CDR3 sequences, over 11% recorded once. The material was PBMCs from blood, obtained about 14 days before vaccination. These receptors came from a man aged 50-59 years who received an inactivated influenza vaccine.

This clonotype was counted ten times or more. The chain uses TRBV4-3 and TRBJ1-2, with D perhaps matching TRBD1 (6 bases). Germline loops: CDR1 LGHNA, CDR2 YSLEER. This CDR3 contains 17 residues. V was pared by 1 base and J by 8 bases, with 23 bases between. This CDR3 is CASSQVLFRQVGLGYTF. The DNA of the CDR3 is TGCGCCAGCAGCCAAGTTTTATTCCGACAGGTCGGTTTGGGCTACACCTTC.

The V call is TRBV20-1, the J call TRBJ2-1; perhaps D is TRBD1 or TRBD2 (5 bases each). Per the germline V gene, CDR1 is DFQATT and CDR2 is SNEGSKA (reference sequence). V was shortened by 6 bases and J by 4 bases, with 16 bases between the two germline ends. The CDR3 is 14 amino acids. CDR3 sequence: CSAGSWGKYNEQFF. The CDR3 nucleotides read TGCAGTGCCGGCAGTTGGGGGAAGTACAATGAGCAGTTCTTC.

This clonotype turned up a few times. The genes are TRBV25-1 and TRBJ1-4, with D uncertain. Germline CDR1 is MGHDK and CDR2 is SYGVNS. V lost 3 bases and J 8 bases, leaving 13 bases between the germline ends. The CDR3 length is 14 residues. CDR3 DNA: TGTGCCAGCAGTGAGGGCTTCGTTTTGGAAAAACTGTTTTTT. Translated: CASSEGFVLEKLFF.

This clonotype showed up just a few times. The chain couples TRBV13 to TRBJ2-3, with no clear D. V lost 7 bases and J 13 bases, leaving 39 bases between the germline ends. The CDR3 has 19 amino acids. Germline CDR1 reads PRHDT; CDR2 reads FYEKMQ (reference sequence). CDR3 sequence reads: CASTTLDGSLDHPSDGKYF. The CDR3 nucleotides read TGTGCCAGCACTACCCTCGACGGTAGTCTTGACCACCCCTCAGACGGAAAGTATTTT.

This clonotype was observed a handful of times. This chain links TRBV6-5 with TRBJ2-3; 12 bases match TRBD2. From germline, CDR1 is MNHEY and CDR2 SVGAGI. V shed 2 bases, J shed 4 bases, and the junction held 10 bases outside the gene matches. The CDR3 loop spans 18 amino acids. The CDR3 loop is CASSYAASGGAGPDTQYF. Written as DNA, the CDR3 is TGTGCCAGCAGTTACGCGGCTAGCGGGGGGGCCGGCCCAGATACGCAGTATTTT.

This clonotype has a handful of counts. The chain joins TRBV4-2 to TRBJ2-7; TRBD2 matches at 8 bases. The germline gives CDR1 LGHNA, CDR2 YNFKEQ. Trimming removed 0 bases from V and 0 bases from J; junction bases left unmatched: 1. CDR3 length: 15 amino acids. CDR3 region: CASSQERGVSYEQYF. DNA of the CDR3: TGTGCCAGCAGCCAAGAGCGGGGGGTCTCCTACGAGCAGTACTTC.

This clonotype showed up just a few times. V and J are TRBV5-1 and TRBJ2-7; D remains ambiguous. The V and J ends lost 0 bases and 1 base respectively, with 11 bases between them. Germline V lookup: CDR1 SGHRS, CDR2 YFSETQ. The CDR3 covers 15 residues. CDR3: CASSLVPTPSYEQYF. Written as DNA, the CDR3 is TGCGCCAGCAGCTTGGTTCCGACACCTTCCTACGAGCAGTACTTC.

This clonotype was picked up a small number of times. J is TRBJ2-3 and V is TRBV24-1; 9 nucleotides agree with TRBD2. After removal of 9 bases from V and 0 bases from J, the junction contained 3 bases not matched to a gene. Germline V CDR1 and CDR2: KGHDR, SFDVKD. CDR3 length: 14 residues. The CDR3 here is CATSGLASTDTQYF. The CDR3 DNA is TGTGCCACCTCGGGACTAGCAAGCACAGATACGCAGTATTTT.

This clonotype has just a few counts. This chain links TRBV6-1 with TRBJ1-6, with D perhaps TRBD1 (6 bases). Trimming removed 8 bases at V and 10 bases at J, with 21 bases between. CDR1 is MNHNS, CDR2 SASEGT, per germline. The CDR3 has 15 amino acids. CDR3 sequence: CASVPLQGAGSPLHF. The DNA for the CDR3 is TGTGCCAGCGTCCCCCTACAGGGAGCGGGATCACCCCTCCACTTT.

This clonotype appeared a few times. This chain joins TRBV11-2 and TRBJ2-3; a weak D match, TRBD2 (6 bases). The CDR3 extends over 16 amino acids. V dropped 6 bases and J dropped 6 bases, with 22 bases sitting between them. Germline V gives CDR1 SGHAT, CDR2 FQNNGV. DNA for the CDR3: TGTGCCAGCAGGAGACCGGGACTGGGCCCTTCGGATACGCAGTATTTT. Translating it yields CASRRPGLGPSDTQYF.

This clonotype was picked up many times. The chain joins TRBV5-1 to TRBJ2-1, with 12 bases that match TRBD2. V trimming: 0 bases; J trimming: 9 bases; junction bases outside the gene matches: 4. Germline assignment: CDR1 SGHRS and CDR2 YFSETQ. This CDR3 contains 15 residues. CDR3 loop: CASSLGTSGIFEQFF. The CDR3 region has the DNA TGCGCCAGCAGCTTGGGGACTAGCGGGATTTTTGAGCAGTTCTTC.

In the case of this clonotype: An end of the junction differs from the germline gene, which may be a read error. The chain employs TRBV3-1 and TRBJ2-6; the D call may be TRBD1 or TRBD2 (5 bases each). Per germline, CDR1 LGHDT and CDR2 YNNKEL (reference sequence). The CDR3 length is 13 residues. The DNA for the CDR3 is TGTGCCAGCAGCCAAGGGGACCCGTCTCTCCTGGCTTTC. It encodes CASSQGDPSLLAF. Full variable domain (remainder filled in from reference TRBV3-1 and TRBJ2-6): DTAVSQTPKYLVTQMGNDKSIKCEQNLGHDTMYWYKQDSKKFLKIMFSYNNKELIINETVPNRFSPKSPDKAHLNLHINSLELGDSAVYFCASSQGDPSLLAFGAGSRLTVL.

This clonotype turned up a few times. DNA of the CDR3: TGTGCCAGCAGTATAGCAAAGAACACCGGGGAGCTGTTTTTT. This translates into CASSIAKNTGELFF. The V and J genes are TRBV6-1 and TRBJ2-2; the D is unclear. V lost 5 bases and J lost 1, with 8 bases in between. Germline V gives CDR1 MNHNS, CDR2 SASEGT. This CDR3 spans 14 amino acids.

The V call is TRBV19, the J call TRBJ1-5, with D unresolved. The CDR3 is 16 amino acids. The germline V gene encodes CDR1 LNHDA and CDR2 SQIVND (reference sequence). V was shortened by 5 bases and J by 2 bases, with 16 bases between the two germline ends. The chain's CDR3 is CASSWSGAEGNQPQHF. The CDR3 DNA follows: TGTGCCAGTAGTTGGTCAGGAGCTGAGGGCAATCAGCCCCAGCATTTT.

V usage is TRBV20-1 and J usage is TRBJ2-7; 10 nucleotides line up with TRBD2. Germline V gene sequence: CDR1 DFQATT, CDR2 SNEGSKA (reference sequence). The ends lost 1 base at V and 5 bases at J; junction bases unmatched: 17. This CDR3 comprises 18 residues. CDR3 bases: TGCAGTGCTAGAGGGTGGGAGACCAGCGGGAGGGCCCTCGACGAGCAGTACTTC. This sequence encodes CSARGWETSGRALDEQYF.

The V and J genes are TRBV4-1 and TRBJ2-7, with 7 bases lining up with TRBD2. Unmatched junction bases numbered 6, after V lost 1 base and J lost 6 bases. This CDR3 is built from 14 residues. Germline V gene lookup returns CDR1 MGHRA and CDR2 YSYEKL. The DNA of the CDR3 is TGCGCCAGCAGCCAAGTCTGGGGAGGGAGCGAGCAGTACTTC. Protein: CASSQVWGGSEQYF.

This clonotype turned up a few times. The chain joins TRBV29-1 to TRBJ2-7; D ambiguous. V was shortened by 4 bases and J by 3 bases, with 10 bases between the two germline ends. CDR3 length equals 12 residues. Per the germline V gene, CDR1 is SQVTM and CDR2 is ANQGSEA. For the CDR3, the DNA is TGCAGCGTTGCCCTCACATACTACGAGCAGTACTTC. Its protein is CSVALTYYEQYF.

This clonotype was seen a handful of times. This chain joins TRBV7-8 and TRBJ2-5; D unresolved. The V gene lost 5 bases and the J gene lost 0 bases, with 10 bases spanning the gap. The CDR3 has 14 amino acids. Germline assignment: CDR1 SGHVS and CDR2 FQNEAQ. The CDR3 loop reads CASSHRRDQETQYF. The CDR3 DNA reads as TGTGCCAGCAGCCACCGACGCGACCAAGAGACCCAGTACTTC.

V gene TRBV27 combines with J gene TRBJ2-2; D is undetermined. V lost 3 bases, J lost 4 bases, and 15 bases lay in between. Germline V lookup: CDR1 MNHEY, CDR2 SMNVEV (reference sequence). The CDR3 is made up of 16 amino acids. The CDR3 reads CASSFLGPTSTGELFF. In DNA, the CDR3 is TGTGCCAGCAGTTTTTTAGGACCAACATCCACCGGGGAGCTGTTTTTT.

This clonotype was recorded a few times. At one end the junction does not follow the germline gene, possibly because of a read error. The CDR3 DNA reads TGTGCCAGCAGCATAGCGGTAGCGGGGCATGAGCAGTTCTTC. This gives the protein CASSIAVAGHEQFF. The rearrangement joins TRBV7-2 to TRBJ2-1; the match to TRBD2 covers 8 bases. The CDR3 is 14 amino acids. Germline V gene data show CDR1 as SGHTA and CDR2 as FQGNSA.

This clonotype was observed many times. The V and J genes are TRBV25-1 and TRBJ2-7, with D unclear. CDR1 and CDR2 from the germline V gene are MGHDK and SYGVNS. Between the trimmed V and J ends, which lost 4 bases and 0 bases, there was a span of 7 bases. The CDR3 covers 13 residues. CDR3 coding DNA: TGTGCCAGCAGTGCCGATATCTCCTACGAGCAGTACTTC. It yields the protein CASSADISYEQYF.

The chain links TRBV3-1 to TRBJ2-1, with 11 bases matching TRBD2. The CDR3 is made up of 15 amino acids. Per germline, CDR1 LGHDT and CDR2 YNNKEL (reference sequence). The V and J ends lost 6 bases and 4 bases, in that order; junction bases with no gene match: 5. CDR3 in amino acids: CASRASGRTYNEQFF. The DNA of the CDR3 is TGTGCCAGCAGGGCTAGCGGGAGGACTTACAATGAGCAGTTCTTC.

This clonotype was detected only a few times. This chain uses TRBV12-3 or TRBV12-4 with TRBJ1-3; tentatively, D is TRBD1 (5 bases). The CDR3 is 16 residues long. Trimming took off 6 bases at V and 4 bases at J, with 19 bases between the two ends. In DNA form, the CDR3 reads TGTGCCAGCAGCCCAGCCGGGACCCGTAAAGGAAACACCATATATTTT. Translation: CASSPAGTRKGNTIYF.

This clonotype was counted between two and nine times. The chain employs TRBV20-1 and TRBJ2-1; 8 bases are a match to TRBD2. The CDR3 runs to 12 residues. Unmatched junction bases numbered 4, after V lost 6 bases and J lost 6 bases. Germline loops: CDR1 DFQATT, CDR2 SNEGSKA (reference sequence). CDR3 sequence reads: CSASGTSNEQFF. DNA of the CDR3: TGCAGTGCCTCCGGGACTAGCAATGAGCAGTTCTTC.

This chain connects TRBV28 to TRBJ2-5; the match to TRBD1 covers 7 bases. V lost 7 bases to trimming and J lost 4 bases; unmatched junction nucleotides: 12. The CDR3 consists of 15 residues. Germline CDR1 and CDR2: MDHEN and SYDVKM. The CDR3 DNA reads TGTGCCAGCAACCACAGGGGATATAGAGGAGAGACCCAGTACTTC. Translation gives CASNHRGYRGETQYF.

The chain carries TRBV6-5 and TRBJ2-1; 8 bases align to TRBD2. The trim removed 0 bases at V and 8 bases at J, leaving 15 bases unmatched. Per germline, CDR1 MNHEY and CDR2 SVGAGI. This CDR3 is 18 amino acids long. The CDR3 region has the DNA TGTGCCAGCAGTTACTCCCGGGCTAGCGGGTCTCCTAGGGATGAGCAGTTCTTC. This translates into CASSYSRASGSPRDEQFF.

At least ten counts were recorded for this clonotype. The gene calls are TRBV5-1 and TRBJ2-7; D uncertain. The CDR3 spans 14 residues. Germline lookup yields CDR1 SGHRS and CDR2 YFSETQ. Trimming removed 0 bases at V and 0 bases at J, with 7 bases between. This CDR3 is CASSLDVGSYEQYF. The CDR3 coding sequence is TGCGCCAGCAGCTTGGATGTCGGCTCCTACGAGCAGTACTTC. Full variable domain (rest looked up from reference TRBV5-1 and TRBJ2-7): KAGVTQTPRYLIKTRGQQVTLSCSPISGHRSVSWYQQTPGQGLQFLFEYFSETQRNKGNFPGRFSGRQFSNSRSEMNVSTLELGDSALYLCASSLDVGSYEQYFGPGTRLTVT.

The chain uses TRBV10-3 and TRBJ2-1; a possible D gene is TRBD2 (6 bases). The V gene's germline CDR1 is ENHRY and CDR2 SYGVKD. This CDR3 has 15 residues. Between the trimmed V and J ends, which lost 0 bases and 5 bases, there was a span of 11 bases. CDR3 loop: CAISESRDSDNEQFF. DNA of the CDR3: TGTGCCATCAGTGAGTCGCGGGACTCGGACAATGAGCAGTTCTTC.

The chain couples TRBV21-1 to TRBJ2-1; whether TRBD1, the table's D call, matches the DNA was not checked. TRBV21-1 is described as a pseudogene. CDR3 length: 12 residues. CDR3 protein: CASRAPRDEQFF. In nucleotides, the CDR3 is TGTGCCAGCAGAGCCCCAAGGGATGAGCAGTTCTTC.

J is TRBJ1-6 and V is TRBV9, with D perhaps matching TRBD1 (5 bases). The V end was cut by 0 bases, the J end by 9 bases, with 7 bases between. The CDR3 covers 13 residues. In germline, CDR1 is SGDLS, CDR2 YYNGEE. Here the CDR3 DNA reads TGTGCCAGCAGCGTAGTAAGGGGTTCACCCCTCCACTTT. This gives the protein CASSVVRGSPLHF.

This clonotype came up a few times. This sequence joins TRBV4-2 and TRBJ1-3; possible D gene TRBD1, 6 bases. The CDR3 covers 15 residues. Per germline, CDR1 LGHNA and CDR2 YNFKEQ. Trimming pared 0 bases from V and 3 bases from J, leaving 9 bases between. CDR3: CASSQEGGRGNTIYF. The DNA of the CDR3 is TGTGCCAGCAGCCAAGAGGGGGGCCGTGGAAACACCATATATTTT.

The chain uses TRBV2 and TRBJ2-3; D unresolved. The CDR3 spans 15 residues. Germline CDR1 is SNHLY and CDR2 is FYNNEI. The V end lost 7 bases, the J end lost 1 base, and 15 bases lay between the germline ends. The CDR3 DNA is TGTGCCAGCATCGGGTTTTGGGTCGGCACAGATACGCAGTATTTT. Its protein is CASIGFWVGTDTQYF.